Listed here is a single TCR beta chain. The data derive from a study of blood T cell repertoires in COVID-19. At the level of the study: From T cells, B-cell-depleted T cells, or PBMCs came the material, which was cDNA or gDNA.

The V and J ends lost 6 bases and 4 bases respectively, with 13 bases between them. Germline-derived CDR1 and CDR2 are LNHDA and SQIVND (reference sequence). There are 14 residues in the CDR3. Per the original data handling: Amplification of reference gene primers provided the estimated nucleated cell counts. Sequenced by immunoSEQ multiplex PCR; TCRdb stores in-frame clones only, minus some. V and J calls and clone size are as listed in that table; D and trimming were resolved from the DNA. The top ten hold around 8.6% of the sample, which has 150,000 to 200,000 clones, around 85% seen once. What was sequenced was peripheral blood. The sequence was collected from a man between 45 and 60 years old with active or convalescent COVID-19. V and J are TRBV19 and TRBJ1-5; D possibly corresponds to TRBD1 (6 bases). The CDR3 loop is CASRVGQHNQPQHF. The CDR3 nucleotides read TGTGCCAGTAGGGTCGGACAGCATAATCAGCCCCAGCATTTT. Complete variable domain (other parts from reference TRBV19 and TRBJ1-5): DGGITQSPKYLFRKEGQNVTLSCEQNLNHDAMYWYRQDPGQGLRLIYYSQIVNDFQKGDIAEGYSVSREKKESFPLTVTSAQKNPTAFYLCASRVGQHNQPQHFGDGTRLSIL.